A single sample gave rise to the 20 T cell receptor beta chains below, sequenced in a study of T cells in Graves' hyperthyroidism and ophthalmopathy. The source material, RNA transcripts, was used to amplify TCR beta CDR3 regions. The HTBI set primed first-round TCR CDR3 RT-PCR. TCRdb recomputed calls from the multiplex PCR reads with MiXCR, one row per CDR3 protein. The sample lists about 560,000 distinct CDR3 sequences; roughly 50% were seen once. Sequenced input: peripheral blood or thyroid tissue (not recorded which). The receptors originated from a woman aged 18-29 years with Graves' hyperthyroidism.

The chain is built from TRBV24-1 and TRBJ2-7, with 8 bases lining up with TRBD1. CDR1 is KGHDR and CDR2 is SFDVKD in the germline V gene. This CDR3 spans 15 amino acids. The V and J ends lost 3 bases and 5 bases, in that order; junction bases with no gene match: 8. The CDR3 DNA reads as TGTGCCACCAGTGATCCCTCGCAGGGGGCAAACGAGCAGTACTTC. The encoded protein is CATSDPSQGANEQYF.

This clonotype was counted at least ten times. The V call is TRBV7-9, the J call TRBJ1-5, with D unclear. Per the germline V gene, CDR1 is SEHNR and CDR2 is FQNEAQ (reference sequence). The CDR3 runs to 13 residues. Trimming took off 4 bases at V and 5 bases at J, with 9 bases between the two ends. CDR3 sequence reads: CASSSLSDQPQHF. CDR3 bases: TGTGCCAGCAGCTCCCTATCCGATCAGCCCCAGCATTTT.

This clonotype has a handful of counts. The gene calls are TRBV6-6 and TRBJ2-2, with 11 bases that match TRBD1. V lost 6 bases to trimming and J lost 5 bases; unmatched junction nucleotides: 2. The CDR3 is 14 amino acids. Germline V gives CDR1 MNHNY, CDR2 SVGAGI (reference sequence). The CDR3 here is CASRGTGGTGELFF. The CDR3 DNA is TGTGCCAGCAGGGGGACAGGGGGAACCGGGGAGCTGTTTTTT.

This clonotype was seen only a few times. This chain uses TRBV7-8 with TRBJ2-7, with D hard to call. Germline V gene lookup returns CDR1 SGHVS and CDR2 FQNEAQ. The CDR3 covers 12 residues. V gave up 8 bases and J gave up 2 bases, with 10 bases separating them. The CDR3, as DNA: TGTGCCAGCGGCACCACTACCTACGAGCAGTACTTC. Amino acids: CASGTTTYEQYF.

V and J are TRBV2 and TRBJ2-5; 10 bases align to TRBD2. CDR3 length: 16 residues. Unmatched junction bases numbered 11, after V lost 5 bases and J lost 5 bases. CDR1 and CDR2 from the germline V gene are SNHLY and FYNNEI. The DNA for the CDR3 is TGTGCCAGCAGTCCCGGCCGAACAGCGGGAGGGGAGACCCAGTACTTC. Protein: CASSPGRTAGGETQYF.

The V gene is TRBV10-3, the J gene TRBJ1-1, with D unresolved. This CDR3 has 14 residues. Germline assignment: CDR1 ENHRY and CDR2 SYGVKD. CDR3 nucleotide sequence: TGTGCTAGAGATCGATATCAGTTGAACACTGAAGCTTTCTTT. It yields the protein CARDRYQLNTEAFF.

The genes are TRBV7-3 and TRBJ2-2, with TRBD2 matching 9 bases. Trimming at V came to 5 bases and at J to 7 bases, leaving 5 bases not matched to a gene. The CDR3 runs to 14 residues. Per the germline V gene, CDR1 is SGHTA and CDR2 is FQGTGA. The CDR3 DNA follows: TGTGCCAGCAGCCCCGGACTAGCGAGCGGGGAGCTGTTTTTT. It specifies CASSPGLASGELFF.

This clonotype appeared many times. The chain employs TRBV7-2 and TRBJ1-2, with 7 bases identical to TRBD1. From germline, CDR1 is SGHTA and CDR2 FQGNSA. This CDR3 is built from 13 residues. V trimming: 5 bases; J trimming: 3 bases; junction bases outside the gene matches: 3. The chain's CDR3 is CASSQGQDYGYTF. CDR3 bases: TGTGCCAGCAGCCAAGGACAGGACTATGGCTACACCTTC.

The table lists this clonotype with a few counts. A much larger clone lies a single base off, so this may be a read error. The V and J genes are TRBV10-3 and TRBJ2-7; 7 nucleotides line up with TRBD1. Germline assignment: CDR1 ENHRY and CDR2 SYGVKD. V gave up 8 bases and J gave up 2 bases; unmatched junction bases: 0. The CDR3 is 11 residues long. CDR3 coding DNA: TGTGCCATCGGGACAGCCTACGAGCAGTACTTC. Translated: CAIGTAYEQYF.

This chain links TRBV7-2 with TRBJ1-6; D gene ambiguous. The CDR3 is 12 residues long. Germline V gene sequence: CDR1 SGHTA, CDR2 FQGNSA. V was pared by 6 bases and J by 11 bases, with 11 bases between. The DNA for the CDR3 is TGTGCCAGCAGGAAAGGCGATACACCCCTCCACTTT. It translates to CASRKGDTPLHF.

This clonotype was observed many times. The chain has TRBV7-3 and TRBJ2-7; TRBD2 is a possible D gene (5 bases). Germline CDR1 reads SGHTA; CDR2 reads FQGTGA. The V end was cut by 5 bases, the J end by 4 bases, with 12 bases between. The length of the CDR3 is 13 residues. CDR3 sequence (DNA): TGTGCCAGCAGCCCCCTCGGAGGTTACGAGCAGTACTTC. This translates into CASSPLGGYEQYF. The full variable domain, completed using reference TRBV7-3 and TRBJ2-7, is GAGVSQTPSNKVTEKGKYVELRCDPISGHTALYWYRQSLGQGPEFLIYFQGTGAADDSGLPNDRFFAVRPEGSVSTLKIQRTERGDSAVYLCASSPLGGYEQYFGPGTRLTVT.

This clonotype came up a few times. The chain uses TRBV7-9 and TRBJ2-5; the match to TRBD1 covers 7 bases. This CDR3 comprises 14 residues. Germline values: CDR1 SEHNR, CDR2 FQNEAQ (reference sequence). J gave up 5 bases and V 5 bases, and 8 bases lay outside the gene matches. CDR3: CASSQEYRGETQYF. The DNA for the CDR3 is TGTGCCAGCAGCCAAGAATACAGGGGTGAGACCCAGTACTTC. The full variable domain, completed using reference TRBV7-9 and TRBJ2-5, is DTGVSQNPRHKITKRGQNVTFRCDPISEHNRLYWYRQTLGQGPEFLTYFQNEAQLEKSRLLSDRFSAERPKGSFSTLEIQRTEQGDSAMYLCASSQEYRGETQYFGPGTRLLVL.

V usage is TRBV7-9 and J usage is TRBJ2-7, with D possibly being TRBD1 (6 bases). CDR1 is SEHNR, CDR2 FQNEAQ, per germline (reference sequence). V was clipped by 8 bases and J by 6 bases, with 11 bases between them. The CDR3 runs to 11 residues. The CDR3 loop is CASRGTFEQYF. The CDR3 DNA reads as TGTGCCAGCCGAGGGACATTCGAGCAGTACTTC.

CDR3 sequence reads: CAISEAGLADNEQFF. CDR3 nucleotide sequence: TGTGCCATCAGTGAGGCGGGACTAGCGGACAATGAGCAGTTCTTC. The V call is TRBV10-3, the J call TRBJ2-1; TRBD2 agrees at 11 bases. The CDR3 is made up of 15 amino acids. The trim removed 2 bases at V and 5 bases at J, leaving 2 bases unmatched. The germline gives CDR1 ENHRY, CDR2 SYGVKD.

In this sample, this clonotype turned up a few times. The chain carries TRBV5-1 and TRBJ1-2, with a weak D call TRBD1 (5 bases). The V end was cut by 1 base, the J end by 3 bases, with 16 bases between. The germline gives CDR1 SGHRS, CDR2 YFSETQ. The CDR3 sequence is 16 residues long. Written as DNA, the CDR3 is TGCGCCAGCAGCTTGCCGGGGGAGGTTTCGGACTATGGCTACACCTTC. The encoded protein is CASSLPGEVSDYGYTF.

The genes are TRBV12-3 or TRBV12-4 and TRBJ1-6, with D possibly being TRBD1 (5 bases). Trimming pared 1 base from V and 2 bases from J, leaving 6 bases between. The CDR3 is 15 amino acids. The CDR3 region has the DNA TGTGCCAGCAGTTTAGAGGACACCTATAATTCACCCCTCCACTTT. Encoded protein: CASSLEDTYNSPLHF.

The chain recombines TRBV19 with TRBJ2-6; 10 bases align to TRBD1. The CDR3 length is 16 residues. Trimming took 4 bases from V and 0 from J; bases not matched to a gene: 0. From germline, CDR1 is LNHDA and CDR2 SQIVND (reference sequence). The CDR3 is CASSRTGGSGANVLTF. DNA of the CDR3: TGTGCCAGTAGTAGGACAGGGGGCTCTGGGGCCAACGTCCTGACTTTC.

The chain's CDR3 is CASSMSGEGRNEQFF. In DNA form, the CDR3 reads TGTGCCAGCAGCATGAGCGGGGAGGGACGCAATGAGCAGTTCTTC. This chain links TRBV7-3 with TRBJ2-1, with 7 bases lining up with TRBD2. This CDR3 spans 15 amino acids. After removal of 5 bases from V and 6 bases from J, the junction contained 10 bases not matched to a gene. Germline V gene data show CDR1 as SGHTA and CDR2 as FQGTGA.

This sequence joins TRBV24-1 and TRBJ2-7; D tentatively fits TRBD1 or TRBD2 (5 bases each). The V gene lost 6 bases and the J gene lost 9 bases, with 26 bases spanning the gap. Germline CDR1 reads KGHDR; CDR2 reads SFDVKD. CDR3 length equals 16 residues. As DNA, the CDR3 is TGTGCCACCAGTACTCCCCCGGGACGGGGATCGGATACGCAGTACTTC. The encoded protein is CATSTPPGRGSDTQYF.

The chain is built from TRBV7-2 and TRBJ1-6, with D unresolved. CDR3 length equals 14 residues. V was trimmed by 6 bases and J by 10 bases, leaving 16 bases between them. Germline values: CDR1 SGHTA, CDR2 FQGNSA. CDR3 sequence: CASSPSGRASPLHF. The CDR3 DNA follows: TGTGCCAGCAGTCCTAGCGGGAGGGCATCACCCCTCCACTTT.